Shown below are 6 T cell receptor beta chains from a single sample sequenced in a study of regulatory T cells in long-lasting Graves disease (dated by TCRdb to the early 2020s). Taken with the paper, the label for time point translates to: newly diagnosed GD, antithyroid drugs for less than 3 months. For both TCR sequencing and RNA sequencing, RNA was extracted from PBMCs in TRIzol. The method behind the library was multiplex PCR. Sequencing took place on an Illumina HiSeq 4000. To build TCR beta libraries, CDR3 regions were amplified by Arm-PCR using iRepertoire HTBI primers. The raw public reads went through TCRdb reprocessing: fastp at Q25, MiXCR clone calling, in-frame beta chains kept. Rows are unified per CDR3 protein, each entry keeping the most common DNA and genes. Across this sample there are under 400,000 distinct CDR3 sequences, with approximately 16% seen only once. Clones ranked in the top ten supply approximately 30% of the sample.

These data also formed part of another study, on T cells in Graves' hyperthyroidism and ophthalmopathy.

Sequencing used peripheral blood mononuclear cells (PBMCs), obtained at new diagnosis, from a patient treated with antithyroid drugs. These receptors came from a man between 35 and 55 years old with Graves disease. Donor details come from another sample of the same person, matched by shared clones.

This clonotype was seen many times. V is TRBV18 and J is TRBJ2-7; TRBD2 matches at 7 bases. Per germline, CDR1 KGHSH and CDR2 LQKENI. The CDR3 loop spans 13 amino acids. V was pared by 7 bases and J by 2 bases, with 5 bases of the junction left unmatched. The CDR3 DNA reads TGTGCCAGCTGCTCGGGGGGTACCTACGAGCAGTACTTC. Encoded protein: CASCSGGTYEQYF.

Many counts were recorded for this clonotype. J is TRBJ2-3 and V is TRBV6-2 or TRBV6-3; D is uncertain. The CDR3 is 14 residues long. V lost 7 bases and J lost 2, with 13 bases in between. Germline CDR1 is MNHEY and CDR2 is SVGEGT. CDR3 sequence (DNA): TGTGCCAGCATGTATGGCAGATTCACAGATACGCAGTATTTT. Protein: CASMYGRFTDTQYF.

This clonotype was found a few times. V and J are TRBV5-8 and TRBJ2-7; a weak D match, TRBD1 (5 bases). Trimming took 1 base from V and 4 from J, leaving 9 bases between them. Germline V lookup: CDR1 SGHTS, CDR2 YDEGEE. This CDR3 region has 13 residues. The CDR3 sequence: CASSLQGLYEQYF. The CDR3 DNA reads TGTGCCAGCAGCTTGCAGGGTTTATACGAGCAGTACTTC.

The sample holds many counts of this clonotype. The V and J genes are TRBV20-1 and TRBJ1-2, with 9 bases identical to TRBD1. The CDR3 covers 15 residues. Trimming removed 0 bases from V and 7 bases from J; junction bases left unmatched: 9. CDR1 is DFQATT, CDR2 SNEGSKA, per germline (reference sequence). In DNA, the CDR3 is TGCAGTGCTAGAGATGGGGACAGGGCCTTAGGTGGCTACACCTTC. Translation: CSARDGDRALGGYTF.

This clonotype has more than one count but fewer than ten. The genes are TRBV5-4 and TRBJ2-5; no firm D call. This CDR3 has 16 residues. V was pared by 2 bases and J by 0 bases, with 14 bases between. CDR1 and CDR2 (germline): SGHNT, YYREEE (reference sequence). CDR3 in DNA: TGTGCCAGCAGCTTCCTCGGGCTCAAGTACCAAGAGACCCAGTACTTC. Translating it yields CASSFLGLKYQETQYF.

The rearrangement links TRBV11-2 to TRBJ1-1; D unresolved. Germline V gene data show CDR1 as SGHAT and CDR2 as FQNNGV. V was clipped by 5 bases and J by 4 bases, with 14 bases between them. The CDR3 is made up of 14 amino acids. Here the CDR3 reads CASSQVSWITEAFF. DNA for the CDR3: TGTGCCAGCAGCCAAGTTTCCTGGATCACTGAAGCTTTCTTT.